A single sample gave rise to the 8 T cell receptor beta chains below, sequenced in a study of T cells in Graves' hyperthyroidism and ophthalmopathy. TCR beta CDR3 regions were amplified from RNA. First-round RT-PCR targeting the TCR CDR3 was performed with the HTBI primer set. From the multiplex PCR reads, TCRdb called clonotypes with MiXCR, one entry per CDR3 protein. The repertoire holds about 280,000 distinct CDR3 sequences, with around a quarter as singletons. Specimen: blood. The receptors come from a man aged 40-50 years with Graves' hyperthyroidism that later progressed to Graves' ophthalmopathy.

This clonotype was seen repeatedly, ten times or more. The chain links TRBV14 to TRBJ1-1; no definite D call. Germline V lookup: CDR1 SGHDN, CDR2 FVKESK. V gave up 1 base and J gave up 7 bases, with 10 bases separating them. This CDR3 is built from 13 residues. The CDR3 loop is CASSQGAGGEAFF. DNA for the CDR3: TGTGCCAGCAGCCAAGGGGCGGGCGGTGAAGCTTTCTTT.

There are many counts of this clonotype. CDR3 protein: CASSFGTNTDTQYF. The CDR3 DNA reads as TGCGCCAGCAGCTTCGGGACTAACACAGATACGCAGTATTTT. The V gene is TRBV5-1, the J gene TRBJ2-3; 7 nucleotides align to TRBD2. CDR1 and CDR2 from the germline V gene are SGHRS and YFSETQ. The J segment lost 2 bases and the V segment lost 2 bases, leaving 2 bases of the junction unmatched. There are 14 residues in the CDR3.

CDR3 coding DNA: TGTGCCAGCAGTTTTACCAGGGCCGGGGAGCTGTTTTTT. Its protein product is CASSFTRAGELFF. The gene calls are TRBV6-5 and TRBJ2-2; the D gene is possibly TRBD1 (5 bases). The germline V gene encodes CDR1 MNHEY and CDR2 SVGAGI. Trimming removed 4 bases at V and 6 bases at J, with 9 bases between. The CDR3 covers 13 residues.

This clonotype was observed at least ten times. The chain links TRBV27 to TRBJ2-2; D unresolved. Per germline, CDR1 MNHEY and CDR2 SMNVEV (reference sequence). With 6 bases removed from V and 0 bases from J, the gap between germline ends came to 5 bases. The CDR3 runs 13 residues. CDR3 sequence (DNA): TGTGCCAGCAGCCACCCGAACACCGGGGAGCTGTTTTTT. Its protein is CASSHPNTGELFF.

The rearrangement joins TRBV19 to TRBJ1-2, with D hard to call. The CDR3 totals 13 residues. V was pared by 3 bases and J by 8 bases, with 13 bases between. CDR1 is LNHDA and CDR2 is SQIVND in the germline V gene (reference sequence). CDR3 sequence (DNA): TGTGCCAGTAGTATCGAGGCCAACCGAGGCTACACCTTC. Translation gives CASSIEANRGYTF.

This clonotype was seen repeatedly, ten times or more. This rearrangement joins TRBV9 to TRBJ2-6, with a possible D match to TRBD1 (5 bases). Germline V CDR1 and CDR2: SGDLS, YYNGEE. V was shortened by 3 bases and J by 0 bases, with 7 bases between the two germline ends. The CDR3 totals 15 residues. The CDR3 sequence is CASSDRISGANVLTF. CDR3 nucleotides: TGTGCCAGCAGCGACAGGATCTCTGGGGCCAACGTCCTGACTTTC.

This clonotype has at least ten counts. The chain employs TRBV6-5 and TRBJ2-3; 7 nucleotides line up with TRBD1. This CDR3 has 15 amino acids. The ends lost 0 bases at V and 1 base at J; junction bases unmatched: 1. Germline V CDR1 and CDR2: MNHEY, SVGAGI. The CDR3 loop is CASSYSQGGTDTQYF. CDR3 sequence (DNA): TGTGCCAGCAGTTACTCCCAGGGGGGCACAGATACGCAGTATTTT.

This clonotype has ten or more counts. This chain links TRBV5-1 with TRBJ1-3; unclear D gene. The CDR3 is made up of 12 amino acids. CDR1 and CDR2 from the germline V gene are SGHRS and YFSETQ. Trimming took 5 bases from V and 0 from J, leaving 3 bases between them. CDR3 residues: CASSRSGNTIYF. DNA for the CDR3: TGCGCCAGCAGTCGCTCTGGAAACACCATATATTTT.